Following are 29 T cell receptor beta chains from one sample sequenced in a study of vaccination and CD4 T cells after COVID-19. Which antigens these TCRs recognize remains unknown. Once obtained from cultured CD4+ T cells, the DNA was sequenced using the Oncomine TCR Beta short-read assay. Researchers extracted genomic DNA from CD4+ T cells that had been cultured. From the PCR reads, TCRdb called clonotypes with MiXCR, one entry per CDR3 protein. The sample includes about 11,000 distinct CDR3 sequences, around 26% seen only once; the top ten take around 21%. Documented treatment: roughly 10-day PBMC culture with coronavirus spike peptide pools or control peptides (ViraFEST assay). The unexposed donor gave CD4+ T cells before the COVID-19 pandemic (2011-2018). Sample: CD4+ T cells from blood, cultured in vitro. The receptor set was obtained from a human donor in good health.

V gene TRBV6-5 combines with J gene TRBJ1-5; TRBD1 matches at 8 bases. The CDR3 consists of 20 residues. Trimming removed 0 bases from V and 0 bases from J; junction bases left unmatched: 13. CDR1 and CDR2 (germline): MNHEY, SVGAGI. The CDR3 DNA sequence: TGTGCCAGCAGTTACTCCCTTGGGGACAGGTCTTCAAATAGCAATCAGCCCCAGCATTTT. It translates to CASSYSLGDRSSNSNQPQHF.

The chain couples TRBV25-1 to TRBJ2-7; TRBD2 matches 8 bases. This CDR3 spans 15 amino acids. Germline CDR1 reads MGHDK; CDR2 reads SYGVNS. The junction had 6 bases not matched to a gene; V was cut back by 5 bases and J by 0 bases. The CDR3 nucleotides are TGTGCCAGCAGTACGCTAGCGGGTACCTCCTACGAGCAGTACTTC. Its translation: CASSTLAGTSYEQYF.

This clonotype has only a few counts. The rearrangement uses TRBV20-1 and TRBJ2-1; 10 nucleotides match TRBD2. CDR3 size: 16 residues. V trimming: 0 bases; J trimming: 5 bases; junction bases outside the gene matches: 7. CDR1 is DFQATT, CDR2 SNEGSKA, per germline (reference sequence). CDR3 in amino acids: CSARDPSGRAHNEQFF. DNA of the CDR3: TGCAGTGCTAGAGATCCCAGCGGGAGGGCTCACAATGAGCAGTTCTTC.

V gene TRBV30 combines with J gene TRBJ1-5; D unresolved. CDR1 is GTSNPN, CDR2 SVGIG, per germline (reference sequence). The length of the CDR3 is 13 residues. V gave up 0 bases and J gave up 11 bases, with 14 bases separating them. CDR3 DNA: TGTGCCTGGAGTGTACCAAGGGTCCCGACCCAGCATTTT. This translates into CAWSVPRVPTQHF.

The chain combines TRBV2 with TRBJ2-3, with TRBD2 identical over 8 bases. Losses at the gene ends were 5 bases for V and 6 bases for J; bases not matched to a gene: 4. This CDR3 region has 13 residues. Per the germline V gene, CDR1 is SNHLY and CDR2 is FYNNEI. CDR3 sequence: CASSRERGDTQYF. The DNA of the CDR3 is TGTGCCAGCAGTCGGGAGCGGGGGGATACGCAGTATTTT.

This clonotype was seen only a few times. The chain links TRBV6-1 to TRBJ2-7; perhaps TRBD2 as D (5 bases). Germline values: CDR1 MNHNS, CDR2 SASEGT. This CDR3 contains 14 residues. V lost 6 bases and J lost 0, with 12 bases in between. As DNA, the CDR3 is TGTGCCAGCAGCGGCGGCGGGCTCTCCTACGAGCAGTACTTC. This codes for CASSGGGLSYEQYF.

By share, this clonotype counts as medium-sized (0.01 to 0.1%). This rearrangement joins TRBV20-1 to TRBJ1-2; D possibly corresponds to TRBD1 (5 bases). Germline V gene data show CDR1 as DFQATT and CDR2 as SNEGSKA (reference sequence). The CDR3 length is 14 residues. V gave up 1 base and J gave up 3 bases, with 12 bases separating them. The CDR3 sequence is CSARVPGTHYGYTF. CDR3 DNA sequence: TGCAGTGCTAGAGTTCCCGGGACCCACTATGGCTACACCTTC.

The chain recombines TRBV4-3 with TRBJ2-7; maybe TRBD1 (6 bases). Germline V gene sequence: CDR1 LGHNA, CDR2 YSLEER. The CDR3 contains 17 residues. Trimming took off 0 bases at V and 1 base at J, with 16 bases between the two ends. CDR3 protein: CASSQDYETGLSYEQYF. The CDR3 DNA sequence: TGCGCCAGCAGCCAAGATTATGAGACAGGTTTGTCCTACGAGCAGTACTTC.

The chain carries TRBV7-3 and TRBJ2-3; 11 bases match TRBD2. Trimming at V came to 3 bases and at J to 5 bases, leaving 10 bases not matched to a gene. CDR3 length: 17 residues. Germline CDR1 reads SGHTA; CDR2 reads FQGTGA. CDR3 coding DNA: TGTGCCAGCAGCTTCGCCACAGGACTAGCGGGTGGAGATACGCAGTATTTT. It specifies CASSFATGLAGGDTQYF.

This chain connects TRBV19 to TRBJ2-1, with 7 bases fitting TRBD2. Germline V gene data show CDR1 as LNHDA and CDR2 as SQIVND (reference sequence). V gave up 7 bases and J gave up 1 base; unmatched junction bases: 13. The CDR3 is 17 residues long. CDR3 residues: CASIATSRSMSYNEQFF. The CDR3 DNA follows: TGTGCCAGTATAGCGACTAGCCGATCTATGTCCTACAATGAGCAGTTCTTC. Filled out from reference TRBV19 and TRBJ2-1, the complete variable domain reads DGGITQSPKYLFRKEGQNVTLSCEQNLNHDAMYWYRQDPGQGLRLIYYSQIVNDFQKGDIAEGYSVSREKKESFPLTVTSAQKNPTAFYLCASIATSRSMSYNEQFFGPGTRLTVL.

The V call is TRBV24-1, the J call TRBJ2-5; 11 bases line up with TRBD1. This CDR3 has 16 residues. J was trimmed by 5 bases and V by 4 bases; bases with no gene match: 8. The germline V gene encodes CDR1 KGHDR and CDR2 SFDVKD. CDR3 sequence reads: CATSDKRTGGAETQYF. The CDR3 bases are TGTGCCACCAGTGACAAGAGGACAGGGGGCGCGGAGACCCAGTACTTC.

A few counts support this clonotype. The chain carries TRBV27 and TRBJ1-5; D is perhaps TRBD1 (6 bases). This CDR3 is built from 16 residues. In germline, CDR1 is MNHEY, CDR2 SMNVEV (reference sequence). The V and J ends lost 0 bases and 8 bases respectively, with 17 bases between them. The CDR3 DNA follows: TGTGCCAGCAGTTTATCCCCATCCTCCGGGGGCAAGCCCCAGCATTTT. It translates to CASSLSPSSGGKPQHF.

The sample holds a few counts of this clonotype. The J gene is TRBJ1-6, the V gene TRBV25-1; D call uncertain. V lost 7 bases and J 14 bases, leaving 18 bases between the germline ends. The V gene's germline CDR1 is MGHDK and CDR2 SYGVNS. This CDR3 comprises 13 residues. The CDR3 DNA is TGTGCCAGCAACGTTTTATTCGGTTCGGCCCTCCACTTT. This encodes CASNVLFGSALHF.

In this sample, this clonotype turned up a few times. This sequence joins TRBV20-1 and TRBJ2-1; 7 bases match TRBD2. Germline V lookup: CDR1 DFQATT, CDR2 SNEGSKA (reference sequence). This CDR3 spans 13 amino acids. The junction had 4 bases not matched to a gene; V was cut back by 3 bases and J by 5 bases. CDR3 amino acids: CSASGTKDNEQFF. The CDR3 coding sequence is TGCAGTGCTAGCGGGACTAAAGACAATGAGCAGTTCTTC.

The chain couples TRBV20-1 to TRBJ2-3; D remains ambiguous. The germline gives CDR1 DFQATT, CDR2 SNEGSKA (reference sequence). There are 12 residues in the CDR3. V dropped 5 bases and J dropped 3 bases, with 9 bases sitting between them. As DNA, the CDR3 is TGCAGTGCTCAAGACCGAACAGATACGCAGTATTTT. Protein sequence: CSAQDRTDTQYF.

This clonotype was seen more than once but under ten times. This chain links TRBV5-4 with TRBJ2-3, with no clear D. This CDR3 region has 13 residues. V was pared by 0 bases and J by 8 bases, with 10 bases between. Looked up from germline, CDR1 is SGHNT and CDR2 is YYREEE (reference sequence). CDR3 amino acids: CASSLGHSVTQYF. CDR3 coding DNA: TGTGCCAGCAGCTTGGGGCACAGTGTTACGCAGTATTTT.

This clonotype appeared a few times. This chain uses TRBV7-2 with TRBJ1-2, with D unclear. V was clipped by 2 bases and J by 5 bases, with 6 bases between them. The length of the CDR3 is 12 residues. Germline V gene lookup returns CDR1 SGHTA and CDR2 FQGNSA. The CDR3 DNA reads TGTGCCAGCAGCTTACCGGGGTATGGCTACACCTTC. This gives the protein CASSLPGYGYTF.

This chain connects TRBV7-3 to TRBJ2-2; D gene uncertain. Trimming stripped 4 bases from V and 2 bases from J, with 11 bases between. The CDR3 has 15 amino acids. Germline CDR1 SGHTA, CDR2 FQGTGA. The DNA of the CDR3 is TGTGCCAGCAGCTCGGTCGATTCTAACACCGGGGAGCTGTTTTTT. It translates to CASSSVDSNTGELFF.

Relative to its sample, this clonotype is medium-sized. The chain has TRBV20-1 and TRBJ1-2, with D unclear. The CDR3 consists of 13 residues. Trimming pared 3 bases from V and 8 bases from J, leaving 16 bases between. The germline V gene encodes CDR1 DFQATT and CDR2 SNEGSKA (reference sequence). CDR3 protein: CSASELGRGGYTF. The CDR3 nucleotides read TGCAGTGCTAGCGAGTTGGGGAGAGGGGGCTACACCTTC.

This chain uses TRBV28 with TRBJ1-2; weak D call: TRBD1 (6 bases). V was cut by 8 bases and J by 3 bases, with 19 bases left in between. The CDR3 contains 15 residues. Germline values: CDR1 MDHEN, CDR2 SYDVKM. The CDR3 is CASGQLGAGYYGYTF. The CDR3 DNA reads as TGTGCCAGCGGGCAATTGGGGGCGGGCTACTATGGCTACACCTTC.

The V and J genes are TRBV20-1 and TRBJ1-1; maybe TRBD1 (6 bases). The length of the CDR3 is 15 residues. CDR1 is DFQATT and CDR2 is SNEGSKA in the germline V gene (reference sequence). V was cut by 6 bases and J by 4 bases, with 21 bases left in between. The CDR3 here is CSALEVGGLGTEAFF. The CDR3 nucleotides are TGCAGTGCCCTAGAGGTTGGGGGGCTCGGCACTGAAGCTTTCTTT.

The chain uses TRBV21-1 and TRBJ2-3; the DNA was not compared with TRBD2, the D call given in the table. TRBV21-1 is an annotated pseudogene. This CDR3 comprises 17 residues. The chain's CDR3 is CATPTGSSGNLTDTQYF. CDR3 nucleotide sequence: TGTGCCACCCCGACCGGGTCTAGCGGGAATTTGACAGATACGCAGTATTTT.

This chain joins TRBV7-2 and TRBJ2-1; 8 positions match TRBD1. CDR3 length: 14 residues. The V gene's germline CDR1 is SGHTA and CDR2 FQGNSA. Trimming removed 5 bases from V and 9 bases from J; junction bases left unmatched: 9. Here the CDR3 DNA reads TGTGCCAGCAGCAGGGACAGGTCTACAGGTGAGCAGTTCTTC. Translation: CASSRDRSTGEQFF.

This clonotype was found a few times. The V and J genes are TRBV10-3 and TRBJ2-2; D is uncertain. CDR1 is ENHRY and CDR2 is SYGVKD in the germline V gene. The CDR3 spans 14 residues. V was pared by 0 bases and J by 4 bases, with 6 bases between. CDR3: CAISESIGTGELFF. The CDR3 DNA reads TGTGCCATCAGTGAGTCTATTGGCACCGGGGAGCTGTTTTTT.

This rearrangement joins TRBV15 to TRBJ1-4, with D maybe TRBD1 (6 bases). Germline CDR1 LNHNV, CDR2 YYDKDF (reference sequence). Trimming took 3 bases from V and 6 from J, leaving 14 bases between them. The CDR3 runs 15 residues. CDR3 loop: CATSRTGPRYEKLFF. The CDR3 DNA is TGTGCCACCAGCAGGACAGGTCCGCGGTATGAAAAACTGTTTTTT.

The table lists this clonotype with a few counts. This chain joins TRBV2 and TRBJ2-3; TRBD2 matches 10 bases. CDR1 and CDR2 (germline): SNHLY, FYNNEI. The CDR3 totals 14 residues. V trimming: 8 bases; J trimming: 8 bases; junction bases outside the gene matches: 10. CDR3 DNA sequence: TGTGCCAGCCTCCCTAGCGGGAGCGGCCGTACGCAGTATTTT. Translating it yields CASLPSGSGRTQYF.

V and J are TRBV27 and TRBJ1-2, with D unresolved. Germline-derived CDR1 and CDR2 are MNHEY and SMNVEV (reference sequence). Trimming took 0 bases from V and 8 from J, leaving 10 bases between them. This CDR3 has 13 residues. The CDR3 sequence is CASSLSGPLGYTF. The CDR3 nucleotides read TGTGCCAGCAGTTTATCGGGCCCATTGGGCTACACCTTC.

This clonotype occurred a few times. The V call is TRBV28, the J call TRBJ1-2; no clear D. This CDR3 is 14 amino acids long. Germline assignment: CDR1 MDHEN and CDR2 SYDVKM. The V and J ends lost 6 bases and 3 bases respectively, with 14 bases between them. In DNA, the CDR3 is TGTGCCAGCAGACCCCCCACAGACCACTATGGCTACACCTTC. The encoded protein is CASRPPTDHYGYTF.

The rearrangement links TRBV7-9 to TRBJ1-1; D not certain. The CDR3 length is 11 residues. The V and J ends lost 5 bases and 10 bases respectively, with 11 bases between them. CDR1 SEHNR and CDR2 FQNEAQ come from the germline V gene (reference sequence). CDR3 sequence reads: CASSPSSGAFF. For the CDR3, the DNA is TGTGCCAGCAGCCCAAGCTCAGGAGCTTTCTTT.